Below, 16 T cell receptor beta chains from the same sample are listed, as sequenced in a study of Graves' ophthalmopathy and Graves' hyperthyroidism. The authors amplified TCR beta CDR3 regions from RNA transcripts. HTBI primers were employed in first-round RT-PCR, then a second-round multiplex PCR followed. TCRdb re-analysed the multiplex PCR reads in MiXCR, keeping a single row per CDR3 protein. The sample holds hundreds of thousands of distinct CDR3 sequences, over 20% seen once. The material sequenced was peripheral blood. These receptors were taken from a young woman with stable Graves' hyperthyroidism.

V gene TRBV5-1 combines with J gene TRBJ2-7; 7 bases map to TRBD1. Germline values: CDR1 SGHRS, CDR2 YFSETQ. The CDR3 extends over 16 amino acids. The trim removed 4 bases at V and 2 bases at J, leaving 12 bases unmatched. The CDR3 reads CASSPRYPGTAYEQYF. The CDR3 DNA reads TGCGCCAGCAGCCCAAGGTACCCCGGGACAGCCTACGAGCAGTACTTC.

This clonotype was counted at least ten times. V usage is TRBV30 and J usage is TRBJ2-5; 7 bases map to TRBD2. The CDR3 totals 13 residues. The germline V gene has CDR1 GTSNPN and CDR2 SVGIG (reference sequence). V lost 1 base to trimming and J lost 5 bases; unmatched junction nucleotides: 4. The CDR3 sequence is CAWSGLAGETQYF. CDR3 nucleotide sequence: TGTGCCTGGAGTGGACTAGCTGGGGAGACCCAGTACTTC.

This clonotype appeared many times. One junction end does not reproduce the germline sequence, and a read error may be involved. The rearrangement uses TRBV20-1 and TRBJ2-4; possible D gene TRBD2, 5 bases. Per the germline V gene, CDR1 is DFQATT and CDR2 is SNEGSKA (reference sequence). The CDR3 contains 14 residues. CDR3 sequence reads: CSASREGSKNIKYF. CDR3 nucleotides: TGCAGTGCTAGCAGAGAGGGTTCCAAAAACATTAAGTACTTC.

This chain connects TRBV7-8 to TRBJ1-2, with unresolved D. This CDR3 is 16 amino acids long. The germline V gene has CDR1 SGHVS and CDR2 FQNEAQ. V was clipped by 1 base and J by 1 base, with 13 bases between them. The CDR3 here is CASSLVGGGNNYGYTF. CDR3 DNA sequence: TGTGCCAGCAGCTTAGTCGGCGGCGGGAATAACTATGGCTACACCTTC.

This clonotype has ten or more counts. This chain uses TRBV15 with TRBJ2-1, with TRBD2 matching 11 bases. The germline gives CDR1 LNHNV, CDR2 YYDKDF (reference sequence). Trimming at V came to 2 bases and at J to 7 bases, leaving 10 bases not matched to a gene. This CDR3 contains 17 residues. CDR3: CATSRWLGTSGRNEQFF. CDR3 nucleotides: TGTGCCACCAGCAGATGGTTAGGGACTAGCGGACGGAATGAGCAGTTCTTC.

This clonotype was seen many times. The chain has TRBV3-1 and TRBJ1-1, with D possibly being TRBD1 (6 bases). In germline, CDR1 is LGHDT, CDR2 YNNKEL (reference sequence). This CDR3 spans 13 amino acids. Trimming removed 11 bases from V and 0 bases from J, with 13 bases in between. CDR3 sequence: CARRQAMNTEAFF. The CDR3 bases are TGTGCCCGTAGACAGGCCATGAACACTGAAGCTTTCTTT.

This clonotype appeared many times. This chain uses TRBV28 with TRBJ1-1, with D possibly being TRBD1 (5 bases). The CDR3 spans 14 residues. Trimming shortened V by 3 bases and J by 7 bases, and 15 bases separated the two germline ends. Germline-derived CDR1 and CDR2 are MDHEN and SYDVKM. The DNA for the CDR3 is TGTGCCAGCAGTTTGGGGACTTGGGCCGTTGAAGCTTTCTTT. Protein sequence: CASSLGTWAVEAFF.

In this sample, this clonotype turned up many times. This chain connects TRBV2 to TRBJ2-5, with 8 bases matching TRBD2. The CDR3 totals 16 residues. Losses at the gene ends were 0 bases for V and 1 base for J; bases not matched to a gene: 4. Germline V gene sequence: CDR1 SNHLY, CDR2 FYNNEI. The CDR3 coding sequence is TGTGCCAGCAGTGAAGCGCAAGCGGGGGCCCAAGAGACCCAGTACTTC. Encoded protein: CASSEAQAGAQETQYF. The full variable domain, in which reference TRBV2 and TRBJ2-5 provide the parts outside the CDR3, is EPEVTQTPSHQVTQMGQEVILRCVPISNHLYFYWYRQILGQKVEFLVSFYNNEISEKSEIFDDQFSVERPDGSNFTLKIRSTKLEDSAMYFCASSEAQAGAQETQYFGPGTRLLVL.

This clonotype was counted at least ten times. The CDR3 loop reads CAWSLGVIPYEQYF. In nucleotides, the CDR3 is TGTGCCTGGAGTCTTGGGGTTATTCCCTACGAGCAGTACTTC. The chain uses TRBV30 and TRBJ2-7; no clear D gene. CDR3 length equals 14 residues. V was shortened by 2 bases and J by 2 bases, with 13 bases between the two germline ends. Looked up from germline, CDR1 is GTSNPN and CDR2 is SVGIG (reference sequence).

This clonotype was picked up many times. V and J are TRBV5-5 and TRBJ1-1; a weak D match, TRBD1 (6 bases). The V and J ends lost 5 bases and 5 bases respectively, with 19 bases between them. Looked up from germline, CDR1 is SGHKS and CDR2 is YYEKEE (reference sequence). The CDR3 is made up of 15 amino acids. The CDR3 nucleotides read TGTGCCAGCAGGGTAGAAGGGGGTCGGGGAACTGAAGCTTTCTTT. Translating gives CASRVEGGRGTEAFF.

This clonotype was seen many times. The V gene is TRBV28, the J gene TRBJ2-2; 12 nucleotides agree with TRBD2. The CDR3 runs to 17 residues. V shed 2 bases and J 3 bases; nucleotides not matched to a gene: 4. CDR1 is MDHEN, CDR2 SYDVKM, per germline. CDR3 sequence reads: CASSLRLAGVDTGELFF. The CDR3 nucleotides read TGTGCCAGCAGTTTACGACTAGCGGGAGTTGACACCGGGGAGCTGTTTTTT.

This clonotype was counted many times. The V gene is TRBV6-5, the J gene TRBJ2-4, with a possible D match to TRBD1 (6 bases). Germline CDR1 and CDR2: MNHEY and SVGAGI. Deletions cut 7 bases from V and 3 bases from J, with 28 bases between. The CDR3 length is 19 residues. The CDR3 is CASNSQIGGEGVGKNIQYF. As DNA, the CDR3 is TGTGCCAGCAATTCTCAAATCGGCGGCGAGGGGGTGGGCAAAAACATTCAGTACTTC.

This clonotype was seen ten or more times. The V and J genes are TRBV5-1 and TRBJ2-5; D call uncertain. Germline lookup yields CDR1 SGHRS and CDR2 YFSETQ. The CDR3 covers 13 residues. Trimming shortened V by 0 bases and J by 3 bases, and 6 bases separated the two germline ends. The DNA for the CDR3 is TGCGCCAGCAGCTTGGGAGAGGAAGAGACCCAGTACTTC. Protein: CASSLGEEETQYF.

J is TRBJ1-1 and V is TRBV12-3 or TRBV12-4; D not resolved. The CDR3 runs to 11 residues. Deletions cut 6 bases from V and 4 bases from J, with 6 bases between. Here the CDR3 DNA reads TGTGCCAGCAGGGAAACCACTGAAGCTTTCTTT. It specifies CASRETTEAFF.

This clonotype was counted a few times. The chain combines TRBV30 with TRBJ1-5; D gene uncertain. Germline assignment: CDR1 GTSNPN and CDR2 SVGIG (reference sequence). Trimming cost V 7 bases and J 1 base, with 8 bases left between them. CDR3 size: 12 residues. The chain's CDR3 is CAFDSSNQPQHF. In DNA, the CDR3 is TGTGCCTTTGACTCGAGCAATCAGCCCCAGCATTTT.

This clonotype was seen repeatedly, ten times or more. The rearrangement joins TRBV28 to TRBJ2-7; the D gene is possibly TRBD2 (6 bases). The V and J ends lost 5 bases and 7 bases respectively, with 12 bases between them. The CDR3 runs 12 residues. CDR1 is MDHEN, CDR2 SYDVKM, per germline. CDR3 loop: CASSLLAREQYF. DNA for the CDR3: TGTGCCAGCAGTCTCCTAGCGCGGGAGCAGTACTTC.